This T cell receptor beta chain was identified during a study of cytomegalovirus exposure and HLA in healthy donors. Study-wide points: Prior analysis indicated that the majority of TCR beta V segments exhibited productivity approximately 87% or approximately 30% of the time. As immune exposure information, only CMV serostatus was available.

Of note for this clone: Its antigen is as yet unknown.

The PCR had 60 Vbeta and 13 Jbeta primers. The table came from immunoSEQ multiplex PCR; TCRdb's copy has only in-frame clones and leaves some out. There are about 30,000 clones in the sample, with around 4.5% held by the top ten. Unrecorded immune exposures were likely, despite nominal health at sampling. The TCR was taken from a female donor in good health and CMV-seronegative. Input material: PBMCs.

The CDR3: CASSLLGAYEQYF. In DNA form, the CDR3 reads TGTGCCAGCAGCTTGTTAGGGGCCTACGAGCAGTACTTC. The V gene is TRBV5-5, the J gene TRBJ2-5, with D possibly being TRBD1 (5 bases). The tail of the sequence fits TRBJ2-7 better, so the J call may be wrong. The germline V gene encodes CDR1 SGHKS and CDR2 YYEKEE (reference sequence). The CDR3 is made up of 13 amino acids.